One TCR beta chain is described in this entry. Authors' data handling: Amplification of reference gene primers provided the estimated nucleated cell counts. Sequenced by immunoSEQ multiplex PCR; TCRdb stores in-frame clones only, minus some. The DNA gave D and trimming, while V, J and clone size come from that table. The sample has about 200,000 clones; about 83% are singletons. The data are from a study of blood T cell repertoires in COVID-19. Sequencing was done on a sample of peripheral blood. The sequence came from a woman in her sixties or seventies with active or convalescent COVID-19.

The DNA of the CDR3 is TGTGCCAGTAGTATGACCGGGACAGATAATGAAAAACTGTTTTTT. It is translated as CASSMTGTDNEKLFF. V gene TRBV19 combines with J gene TRBJ1-4; 7 bases line up with TRBD1. V shed 3 bases, J shed 4 bases, and the junction held 5 bases outside the gene matches. The CDR3 totals 15 residues. Germline CDR1 and CDR2: LNHDA and SQIVND (reference sequence).